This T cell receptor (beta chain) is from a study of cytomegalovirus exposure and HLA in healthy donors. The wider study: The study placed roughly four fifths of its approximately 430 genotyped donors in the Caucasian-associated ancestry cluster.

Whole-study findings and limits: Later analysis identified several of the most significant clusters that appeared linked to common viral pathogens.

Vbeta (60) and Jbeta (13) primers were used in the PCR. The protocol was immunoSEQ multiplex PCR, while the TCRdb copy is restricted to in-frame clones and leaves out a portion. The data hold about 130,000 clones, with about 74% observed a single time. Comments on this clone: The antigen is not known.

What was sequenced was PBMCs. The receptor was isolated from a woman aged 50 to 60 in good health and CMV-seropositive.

The CDR3 is CASSPRLETQYF. CDR3 nucleotides: TGTGCCAGCAGTCCAAGACTGGAGACCCAGTACTTC. This rearrangement joins TRBV6-1 to TRBJ2-5; D remains ambiguous. The CDR3 is 12 residues long. Trimming cost V 5 bases and J 5 bases, with 9 bases left between them. The germline V gene encodes CDR1 MNHNS and CDR2 SASEGT.